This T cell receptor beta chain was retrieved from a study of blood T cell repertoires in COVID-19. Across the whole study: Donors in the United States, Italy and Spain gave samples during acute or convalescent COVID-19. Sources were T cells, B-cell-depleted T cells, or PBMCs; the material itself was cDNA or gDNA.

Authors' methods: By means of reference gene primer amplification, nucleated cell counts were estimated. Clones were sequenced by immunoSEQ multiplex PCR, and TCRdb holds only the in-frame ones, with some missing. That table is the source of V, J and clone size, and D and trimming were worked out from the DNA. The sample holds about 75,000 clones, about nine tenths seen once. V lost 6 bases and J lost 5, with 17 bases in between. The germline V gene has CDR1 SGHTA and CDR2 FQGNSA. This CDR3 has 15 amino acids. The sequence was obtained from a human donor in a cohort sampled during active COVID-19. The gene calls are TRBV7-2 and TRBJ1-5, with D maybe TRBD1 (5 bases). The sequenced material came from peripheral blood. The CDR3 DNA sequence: TGTGCCAGCAGACCTCATGGGGCCGGAGATCAGCCCCAGCATTTT. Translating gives CASRPHGAGDQPQHF.